Listed here are 16 T cell receptor beta chains from one sample, sequenced in a study of blood T cells in healthy people across ages. For the second PCR, which ran for about 6 to 11 cycles, a sample-barcoded 5' primer and a J-beta primer mix were used. TCRdb recomputed calls from the 5' RACE reads with MiXCR, one row per CDR3 protein. The sample has 780,000 or so distinct CDR3 sequences, approximately 25% seen once; the top ten hold around 3.6%. These sequences were also reported in another study, on T cells of mothers and their children.

The sample consisted of blood. These receptors came from a boy aged 5-17 years in good health.

The chain links TRBV4-1 to TRBJ1-1; D not resolved. With 0 bases removed from V and 6 bases from J, the gap between germline ends came to 23 bases. The CDR3 runs 18 residues. Germline values: CDR1 MGHRA, CDR2 YSYEKL. The CDR3 nucleotides are TGCGCCAGCAGCCAAGATGAGGGTTGGACCATCAAAGAGGCTGAAGCTTTCTTT. This gives the protein CASSQDEGWTIKEAEAFF.

This clonotype was recorded a few times. V is TRBV20-1 and J is TRBJ2-5, with 8 bases identical to TRBD1. J gave up 3 bases and V 4 bases, and 1 base lay outside the gene matches. This CDR3 is built from 12 residues. CDR1 DFQATT and CDR2 SNEGSKA come from the germline V gene (reference sequence). Written as DNA, the CDR3 is TGCAGTGCTACGGGACAGGAAGAGACCCAGTACTTC. Protein product: CSATGQEETQYF.

The J gene is TRBJ2-1, the V gene TRBV29-1; a weak D match, TRBD2 (6 bases). Between the trimmed V and J ends, which lost 7 bases and 5 bases, there was a span of 18 bases. The CDR3 is 14 amino acids. The V gene's germline CDR1 is SQVTM and CDR2 ANQGSEA. DNA for the CDR3: TGCAGCGGGGTCGGGACTCTGGGCCACAATGAGCAGTTCTTC. Amino acids: CSGVGTLGHNEQFF.

This clonotype was counted only a few times. The rearrangement links TRBV5-1 to TRBJ1-1; 8 bases agree with TRBD1. V lost 7 bases, J lost 4 bases, and 9 bases stayed unmatched. CDR1 and CDR2 from the germline V gene are SGHRS and YFSETQ. The CDR3 consists of 14 residues. The CDR3 protein is CASSSVQGATEAFF. The CDR3 DNA follows: TGCGCCAGCTCCTCTGTTCAGGGGGCCACTGAAGCTTTCTTT. Filled out from reference TRBV5-1 and TRBJ1-1, the complete variable domain reads KAGVTQTPRYLIKTRGQQVTLSCSPISGHRSVSWYQQTPGQGLQFLFEYFSETQRNKGNFPGRFSGRQFSNSRSEMNVSTLELGDSALYLCASSSVQGATEAFFGQGTRLTVV.

This chain connects TRBV2 to TRBJ2-6; no clear D. V was cut by 6 bases and J by 5 bases, with 14 bases left in between. Germline lookup yields CDR1 SNHLY and CDR2 FYNNEI. The CDR3 runs to 15 residues. CDR3 sequence (DNA): TGTGCCAGCAGCACAGACACCCCTCGGGCCAACGTCCTGACTTTC. Protein product: CASSTDTPRANVLTF.

The chain carries TRBV4-1 and TRBJ2-3; D is ambiguous. From germline, CDR1 is MGHRA and CDR2 YSYEKL. CDR3 length: 15 amino acids. V was trimmed by 1 base and J by 2 bases, leaving 10 bases between them. The CDR3 region is CASSQGGYLTDTQYF. For the CDR3, the DNA is TGCGCCAGCAGCCAAGGCGGCTACCTCACAGATACGCAGTATTTT.

The CDR3 sequence: CASSSTRGAKRDTQYF. The CDR3 region has the DNA TGTGCCAGCAGCTCCACGCGTGGGGCCAAGCGGGATACGCAGTATTTT. V and J are TRBV7-3 and TRBJ2-3; D tentatively reads TRBD1 or TRBD2 (5 bases each). V lost 4 bases and J 6 bases, leaving 20 bases between the germline ends. This CDR3 is built from 16 residues. Germline V CDR1 and CDR2: SGHTA, FQGTGA.

In its sample, this clonotype was seen a few times. A junction end diverges from the germline sequence, so it may reflect a read error. The chain carries TRBV7-2 and TRBJ2-5, with 14 bases that match TRBD2. CDR1 is SGHTA and CDR2 is FQGNSA in the germline V gene. CDR3 length equals 16 residues. DNA for the CDR3: TGTGCCAGCAGTTTAGGGACTAGCGGGGGCCAAGAGACCCAGTACTTC. As protein: CASSLGTSGGQETQYF.

Only a few counts were recorded for this clonotype. The chain couples TRBV7-8 to TRBJ2-5, with D unclear. TRBJ2-7 explains the end of the DNA better; the J call may be wrong. The CDR3 runs to 13 residues. Looked up from germline, CDR1 is SGHVS and CDR2 is FQNEAQ. CDR3 loop: CASSFIRPYEQYF. The CDR3 DNA reads TGTGCCAGCAGCTTTATTCGCCCTTACGAGCAGTACTTC.

This clonotype has just a few counts. The chain uses TRBV29-1 and TRBJ1-2; D is uncertain. Trimming took 3 bases from V and 2 from J, leaving 13 bases between them. The CDR3 length is 14 residues. Germline V gene sequence: CDR1 SQVTM, CDR2 ANQGSEA. The CDR3 nucleotides are TGCAGCGTTGACGCAGGTCCTCTAAACTATGGCTACACCTTC. It translates to CSVDAGPLNYGYTF.

The genes are TRBV7-9 and TRBJ1-1, with TRBD1 as a possible D gene (6 bases). CDR1 is SEHNR, CDR2 FQNEAQ, per germline (reference sequence). The CDR3 is made up of 15 amino acids. V was cut by 0 bases and J by 3 bases, with 11 bases left in between. The CDR3 DNA reads as TGTGCCAGCAGCTTAGCGGGGGGGCGATACACTGAAGCTTTCTTT. As protein: CASSLAGGRYTEAFF.

This clonotype occurred a few times. This sequence joins TRBV9 and TRBJ2-5, with 7 bases identical to TRBD1. The CDR3 length is 20 residues. Germline V gene data show CDR1 as SGDLS and CDR2 as YYNGEE. The ends lost 5 bases at V and 1 base at J; junction bases unmatched: 23. In DNA, the CDR3 is TGTGCCAGCAGGGTCCCTAACGCGTTAAATGACAGGGTATTCCAAGAGACCCAGTACTTC. Its translation: CASRVPNALNDRVFQETQYF.

V gene TRBV29-1 combines with J gene TRBJ2-1; D tentatively reads TRBD1 or TRBD2 (5 bases each). V lost 5 bases, J lost 6 bases, and 14 bases lay in between. This CDR3 comprises 13 residues. CDR1 and CDR2 from the germline V gene are SQVTM and ANQGSEA. This CDR3 is CSVRHGTPNEQFF. In DNA form, the CDR3 reads TGCAGCGTTCGACATGGGACCCCCAATGAGCAGTTCTTC.

The gene calls are TRBV6-5 and TRBJ1-4, with D possibly TRBD1 on 5 matching bases. Looked up from germline, CDR1 is MNHEY and CDR2 is SVGAGI. This CDR3 comprises 13 residues. V was shortened by 2 bases and J by 13 bases, with 14 bases between the two germline ends. The CDR3 spells CASSYARDFGLFF. Written as DNA, the CDR3 is TGTGCCAGCAGTTACGCCCGGGACTTCGGACTGTTTTTT.

This clonotype turned up a few times. This rearrangement joins TRBV4-1 to TRBJ2-5; tentative D call: TRBD2 (5 bases). Germline V lookup: CDR1 MGHRA, CDR2 YSYEKL. The CDR3 is 17 amino acids. Trimming took off 0 bases at V and 4 bases at J, with 18 bases between the two ends. The CDR3 protein is CASSQDRAGVNGETQYF. The CDR3 DNA reads TGCGCCAGCAGCCAAGATCGGGCCGGGGTGAATGGAGAGACCCAGTACTTC.

The V gene is TRBV5-6, the J gene TRBJ2-5, with a tentative D call TRBD2 (6 bases). The closer fit of TRBJ2-7 to the DNA end suggests the J call may be wrong. Germline-derived CDR1 and CDR2 are SGHDT and YYEEEE. The CDR3 sequence is 16 residues long. CDR3 residues: CASNSGGEYRRYEQYF. The CDR3 nucleotides read TGTGCCAGCAACTCCGGGGGTGAATACCGTCGGTACGAGCAGTACTTC.